This T cell receptor beta chain was observed in a study of blood T cell repertoires in COVID-19. For the study at large: Sites in the United States, Italy and Spain provided acute and convalescent COVID-19 samples. PBMCs, B-cell-depleted T cells, or T cells provided the cDNA or gDNA that made up the material.

TCRdb's copy holds only in-frame clones and misses some; the assay was immunoSEQ multiplex PCR. This table holds about 16,000 clones, 85% to 90% found once. With 0 bases removed from V and 8 bases from J, the gap between germline ends came to 13 bases. Germline V gene sequence: CDR1 SEHNR, CDR2 FQNEAQ (reference sequence). This CDR3 spans 14 amino acids. Only one count was recorded for this clone. This clonotype was obtained from a human donor in a cohort sampled during active COVID-19. The specimen was peripheral blood. The J gene is TRBJ1-2, the V gene TRBV7-9; D uncertain. CDR3 region: CASSLANPVGGYTF. In DNA, the CDR3 is TGTGCCAGCAGCTTAGCGAACCCCGTCGGGGGCTACACCTTC.